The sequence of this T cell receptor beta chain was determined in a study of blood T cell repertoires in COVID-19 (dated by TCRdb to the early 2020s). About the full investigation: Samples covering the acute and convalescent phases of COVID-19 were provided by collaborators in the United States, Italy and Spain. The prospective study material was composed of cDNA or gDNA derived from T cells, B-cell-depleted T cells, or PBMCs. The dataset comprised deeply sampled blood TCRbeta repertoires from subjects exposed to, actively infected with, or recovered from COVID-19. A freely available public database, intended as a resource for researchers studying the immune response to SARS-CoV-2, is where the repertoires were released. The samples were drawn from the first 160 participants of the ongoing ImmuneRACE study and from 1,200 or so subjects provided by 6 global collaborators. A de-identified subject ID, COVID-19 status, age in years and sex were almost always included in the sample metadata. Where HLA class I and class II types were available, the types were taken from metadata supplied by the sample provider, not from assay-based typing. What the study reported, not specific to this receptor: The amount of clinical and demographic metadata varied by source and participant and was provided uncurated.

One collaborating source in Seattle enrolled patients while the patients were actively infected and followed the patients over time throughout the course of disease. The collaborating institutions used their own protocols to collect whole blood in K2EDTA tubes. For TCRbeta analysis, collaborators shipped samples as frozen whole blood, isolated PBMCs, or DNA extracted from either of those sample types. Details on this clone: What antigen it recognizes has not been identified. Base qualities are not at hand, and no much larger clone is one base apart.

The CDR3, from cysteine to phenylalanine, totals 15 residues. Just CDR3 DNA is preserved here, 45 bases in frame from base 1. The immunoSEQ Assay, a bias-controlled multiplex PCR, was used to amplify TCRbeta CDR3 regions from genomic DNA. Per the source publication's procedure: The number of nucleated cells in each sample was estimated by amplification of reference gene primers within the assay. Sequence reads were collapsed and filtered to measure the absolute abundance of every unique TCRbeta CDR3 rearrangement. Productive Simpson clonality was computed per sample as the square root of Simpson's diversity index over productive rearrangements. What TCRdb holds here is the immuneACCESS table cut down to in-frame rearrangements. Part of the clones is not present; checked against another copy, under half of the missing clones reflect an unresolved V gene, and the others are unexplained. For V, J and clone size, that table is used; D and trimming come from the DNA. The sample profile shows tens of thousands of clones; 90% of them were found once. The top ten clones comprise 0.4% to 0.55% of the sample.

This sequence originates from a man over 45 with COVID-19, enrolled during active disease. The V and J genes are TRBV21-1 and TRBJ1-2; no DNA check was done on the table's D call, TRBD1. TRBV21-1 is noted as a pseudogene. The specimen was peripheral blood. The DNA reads TGTGCCAGCAGCGACCGGGACAAAAGGGACTATGGCTACACCTTC. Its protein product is CASSDRDKRDYGYTF.